Below, 26 T cell receptor beta chains from the same sample are listed, as sequenced in a study of vaccination and CD4 T cells after COVID-19. Treatment meaning: roughly nine-day PBMC culture with coronavirus spike peptide pools or control peptides (ViraFEST assay). The antigens of these receptors remain unknown. At the Johns Hopkins FTIC core, DNA taken from cultured CD4+ T cells was sequenced by way of the Oncomine TCR Beta short-read assay. TCRdb recomputed calls from the PCR reads with MiXCR, one row per CDR3 protein. The sample has roughly 20,000 distinct CDR3 sequences, about three fifths seen once. The source material was CD4+ T cells from blood, cultured in vitro. The receptors were gathered from a human donor who had recovered from COVID-19.

This clonotype was observed a few times. The rearrangement joins TRBV24-1 to TRBJ1-3, with a weak D call TRBD1 (6 bases). Trimming cost V 3 bases and J 0 bases, with 14 bases left between them. Per germline, CDR1 KGHDR and CDR2 SFDVKD. CDR3 length: 17 residues. This CDR3 reads CATSDPGQLLSGNTIYF. DNA for the CDR3: TGTGCCACCAGTGATCCCGGACAGCTTCTCTCTGGAAACACCATATATTTT.

The J gene is TRBJ1-1, the V gene TRBV6-1, with D unclear. Trimming removed 6 bases from V and 4 bases from J, with 12 bases in between. The CDR3 runs 13 residues. Germline V gives CDR1 MNHNS, CDR2 SASEGT. The DNA for the CDR3 is TGTGCCAGCAGAGTTCGGGTGAGCACTGAAGCTTTCTTT. Its protein is CASRVRVSTEAFF.

This clonotype has more than one count but fewer than ten. For the CDR3, the DNA is TGTGCCAGCAGGAGGGACGGCGGAGCGGGGGAGCAGTACTTC. Protein: CASRRDGGAGEQYF. The chain has TRBV2 and TRBJ2-7; 7 bases match TRBD2. Trimming took 6 bases from V and 7 from J; bases not matched to a gene: 12. The CDR3 has 14 amino acids. Looked up from germline, CDR1 is SNHLY and CDR2 is FYNNEI.

The J gene is TRBJ1-2, the V gene TRBV30; no firm D call. The CDR3 length is 14 residues. Looked up from germline, CDR1 is GTSNPN and CDR2 is SVGIG (reference sequence). Deletions cut 4 bases from V and 0 bases from J, with 12 bases between. The CDR3 region has the DNA TGTGCCTGGACCATCCTTGTTCCTAACTATGGCTACACCTTC. Its protein is CAWTILVPNYGYTF.

The chain has TRBV6-2 or TRBV6-3 and TRBJ2-7; no reliable D call. In germline, CDR1 is MNHEY, CDR2 SVGEGT. V was trimmed by 0 bases and J by 10 bases, leaving 10 bases between them. This CDR3 region has 12 residues. The CDR3 loop reads CASSYSRHSQYF. The CDR3 bases are TGTGCCAGCAGTTACTCGAGACACTCTCAGTACTTC.

The chain links TRBV7-2 to TRBJ1-3; D is ambiguous. Deletions cut 4 bases from V and 4 bases from J, with 8 bases between. CDR1 SGHTA and CDR2 FQGNSA come from the germline V gene. The CDR3 is made up of 13 amino acids. The CDR3 nucleotides read TGTGCCAGCAGCTCCAGAGTGGGAAACACCATATATTTT. It translates to CASSSRVGNTIYF. Complete variable domain (other parts from reference TRBV7-2 and TRBJ1-3): GAGVSQSPSNKVTEKGKDVELRCDPISGHTALYWYRQSLGQGLEFLIYFQGNSAPDKSGLPSDRFSAERTGGSVSTLTIQRTQQEDSAVYLCASSSRVGNTIYFGEGSWLTVV.

V usage is TRBV12-3 or TRBV12-4 and J usage is TRBJ2-2; D is undetermined. V gave up 5 bases and J gave up 2 bases, with 12 bases separating them. CDR3 size: 15 residues. CDR3 in DNA: TGTGCCAGCAGTCCCCTGAGTGAAAACACCGGGGAGCTGTTTTTT. Protein product: CASSPLSENTGELFF.

The chain employs TRBV4-1 and TRBJ2-2; TRBD2 matches 10 bases. Per germline, CDR1 MGHRA and CDR2 YSYEKL. CDR3 length equals 16 residues. V shed 3 bases, J shed 2 bases, and the junction held 3 bases outside the gene matches. The CDR3 DNA follows: TGCGCCAGCAGCCATACTAGCGGGGTCAACACCGGGGAGCTGTTTTTT. Protein sequence: CASSHTSGVNTGELFF.

The V and J genes are TRBV6-5 and TRBJ2-7; possibly TRBD1 or TRBD2 for D (5 bases each). There are 13 residues in the CDR3. The germline gives CDR1 MNHEY, CDR2 SVGAGI. Trimming pared 2 bases from V and 3 bases from J, leaving 8 bases between. The chain's CDR3 is CASSYGTFYEQYF. The CDR3, as DNA: TGTGCCAGCAGTTACGGGACCTTCTACGAGCAGTACTTC.

The chain employs TRBV5-4 and TRBJ2-7, with 13 bases matching TRBD2. CDR1 is SGHNT, CDR2 YYREEE, per germline (reference sequence). This CDR3 comprises 16 residues. With V trimmed by 4 bases and J by 3 bases, 7 bases remained unmatched. The CDR3 sequence is CASSPPGLAGDYEQYF. The CDR3 bases are TGTGCCAGCAGCCCCCCTGGACTAGCGGGAGACTACGAGCAGTACTTC.

In its sample, this clonotype was seen a few times. The rearrangement uses TRBV7-2 and TRBJ2-2, with D unresolved. This CDR3 has 13 amino acids. Trimming shortened V by 5 bases and J by 6 bases, and 10 bases separated the two germline ends. The V gene's germline CDR1 is SGHTA and CDR2 FQGNSA. This chain's CDR3 is CASSPWAPGELFF. CDR3 coding DNA: TGTGCCAGCAGCCCTTGGGCCCCCGGGGAGCTGTTTTTT. Variable domain in full (rest from reference TRBV7-2 and TRBJ2-2): GAGVSQSPSNKVTEKGKDVELRCDPISGHTALYWYRQSLGQGLEFLIYFQGNSAPDKSGLPSDRFSAERTGGSVSTLTIQRTQQEDSAVYLCASSPWAPGELFFGEGSRLTVL.

V gene TRBV11-3 combines with J gene TRBJ1-2; D is uncertain. This CDR3 region has 13 residues. The germline CDR1 and CDR2 sequences are SGHNT and YENEEA. Trimming shortened V by 5 bases and J by 0 bases, and 7 bases separated the two germline ends. Written as DNA, the CDR3 is TGTGCCAGCAGCCCTTTCTCTAACTATGGCTACACCTTC. The encoded protein is CASSPFSNYGYTF.

The table lists this clonotype with a few counts. The chain uses TRBV5-6 and TRBJ1-6; D not resolved. Trimming took off 3 bases at V and 5 bases at J, with 12 bases between the two ends. CDR1 and CDR2 (germline): SGHDT, YYEEEE. CDR3 size: 15 residues. CDR3 loop: CASSSPAGDNSPLHF. The CDR3 DNA follows: TGTGCCAGCAGCTCCCCGGCCGGGGATAATTCACCCCTCCACTTT.

The rearrangement links TRBV20-1 to TRBJ2-7; tentatively, D is TRBD1 (6 bases). Germline-derived CDR1 and CDR2 are DFQATT and SNEGSKA (reference sequence). The V end was cut by 3 bases, the J end by 5 bases, with 11 bases between. CDR3 length: 12 amino acids. CDR3 sequence: CSASPGANEQYF. DNA of the CDR3: TGCAGTGCTAGCCCAGGGGCCAACGAGCAGTACTTC.

The chain is built from TRBV25-1 and TRBJ1-1; no definite D call. This CDR3 is built from 14 residues. Germline values: CDR1 MGHDK, CDR2 SYGVNS. V was shortened by 2 bases and J by 3 bases, with 10 bases between the two germline ends. The CDR3 is CASSEGRYDTEAFF. In DNA form, the CDR3 reads TGTGCCAGCAGTGAAGGACGATATGACACTGAAGCTTTCTTT. Supplemented by reference TRBV25-1 and TRBJ1-1, the full variable domain reads EADIYQTPRYLVIGTGKKITLECSQTMGHDKMYWYQQDPGMELHLIHYSYGVNSTEKGDLSSESTVSRIRTEHFPLTLESARPSHTSQYLCASSEGRYDTEAFFGQGTRLTVV.

This clonotype was picked up a small number of times. The genes are TRBV11-1 and TRBJ2-2, with TRBD2 identical over 14 bases. The length of the CDR3 is 18 residues. V was clipped by 4 bases and J by 3 bases; unmatched bases: 7. CDR1 and CDR2 (germline): SGHAT, FQDESV (reference sequence). The CDR3 DNA is TGTGCCAGCAGCTCCCCGACTAGCGGGAGGGCAGACACCGGGGAGCTGTTTTTT. Amino acids: CASSSPTSGRADTGELFF.

The CDR3 region is CASSLARIRAGASEQYF. The CDR3 DNA reads as TGTGCCAGCAGCTTAGCGCGGATCAGAGCAGGGGCTTCCGAGCAGTACTTC. The chain links TRBV7-8 to TRBJ2-7; D may be TRBD1 (6 bases). The CDR3 sequence is 17 residues long. Germline CDR1 reads SGHVS; CDR2 reads FQNEAQ. Trimming took off 0 bases at V and 6 bases at J, with 21 bases between the two ends.

The CDR3 is CASSLNPEDTQYF. CDR3 coding DNA: TGTGCCAGCAGCTTAAACCCGGAAGATACGCAGTATTTT. The chain has TRBV7-3 and TRBJ2-3; D not resolved. This CDR3 is built from 13 residues. The germline CDR1 and CDR2 sequences are SGHTA and FQGTGA. V was trimmed by 1 base and J by 5 bases, leaving 7 bases between them. Based on the CDR3 plus reference TRBV7-3 and TRBJ2-3, the full variable domain is GAGVSQTPSNKVTEKGKYVELRCDPISGHTALYWYRQSLGQGPEFLIYFQGTGAADDSGLPNDRFFAVRPEGSVSTLKIQRTERGDSAVYLCASSLNPEDTQYFGPGTRLTVL.

V usage is TRBV6-1 and J usage is TRBJ1-5; 10 bases map to TRBD1. Losses at the gene ends were 4 bases for V and 4 bases for J; bases not matched to a gene: 4. CDR1 is MNHNS, CDR2 SASEGT, per germline. CDR3 length: 15 residues. CDR3 in amino acids: CASSVDRGGNQPQHF. Here the CDR3 DNA reads TGTGCCAGCAGTGTGGACAGGGGGGGGAATCAGCCCCAGCATTTT.

Only one count was recorded for this clonotype. This chain links TRBV20-1 with TRBJ2-1, with 9 bases lining up with TRBD2. The length of the CDR3 is 13 residues. V lost 6 bases and J lost 5; bases outside the gene matches: 5. The V gene's germline CDR1 is DFQATT and CDR2 SNEGSKA (reference sequence). CDR3 DNA: TGCAGTGCATCGGGACTAGCCCACAATGAGCAGTTCTTC. Translation gives CSASGLAHNEQFF.

This rearrangement joins TRBV25-1 to TRBJ2-3; either TRBD1 or TRBD2 may supply D (5 bases each). Germline lookup yields CDR1 MGHDK and CDR2 SYGVNS. Trimming removed 5 bases at V and 5 bases at J, with 17 bases between. The CDR3 loop spans 15 amino acids. The CDR3 DNA sequence: TGTGCCAGCAGTAGACGGGGCAGGTCGGTAGATACGCAGTATTTT. Amino acids: CASSRRGRSVDTQYF. The variable domain in full, with the rest retrieved from reference TRBV25-1 and TRBJ2-3, is EADIYQTPRYLVIGTGKKITLECSQTMGHDKMYWYQQDPGMELHLIHYSYGVNSTEKGDLSSESTVSRIRTEHFPLTLESARPSHTSQYLCASSRRGRSVDTQYFGPGTRLTVL.

The chain links TRBV29-1 to TRBJ2-5, with TRBD1 matching 7 bases. This CDR3 region has 12 residues. Germline V gene data show CDR1 as SQVTM and CDR2 as ANQGSEA. The J segment lost 5 bases and the V segment lost 7 bases, leaving 7 bases of the junction unmatched. The CDR3 here is CSGRTGSETQYF. Here the CDR3 DNA reads TGCAGCGGACGGACAGGTTCGGAGACCCAGTACTTC.

The chain carries TRBV24-1 and TRBJ2-5; 7 bases fit TRBD1. The V and J ends lost 6 bases and 7 bases, in that order; junction bases with no gene match: 10. The V gene's germline CDR1 is KGHDR and CDR2 SFDVKD. CDR3 length equals 14 residues. CDR3: CATSTLRGRGTQYF. CDR3 nucleotides: TGTGCCACCAGTACTCTAAGGGGGCGCGGGACCCAGTACTTC.

This chain connects TRBV20-1 to TRBJ1-4; 7 positions agree with TRBD1. Looked up from germline, CDR1 is DFQATT and CDR2 is SNEGSKA (reference sequence). The CDR3 sequence is 14 residues long. V was clipped by 0 bases and J by 7 bases; unmatched bases: 5. DNA for the CDR3: TGCAGTGCTAGAGATAACAGGGGTGCTGAAAAACTGTTTTTT. It encodes CSARDNRGAEKLFF.

A few counts support this clonotype. V and J are TRBV5-3 and TRBJ1-5; possibly TRBD1 for D (5 bases). TRBV5-3 belongs to the ORF category, with a function that is uncertain. The CDR3 covers 14 residues. The V and J ends lost 4 bases and 7 bases respectively, with 15 bases between them. CDR3 nucleotides: TGTGCCAGAAGCAATTGTAAGGGGCGGCAGCCCCAGCATTTT. Translated: CARSNCKGRQPQHF.

This sequence joins TRBV28 and TRBJ1-3; 7 bases fit TRBD1. V gave up 11 bases and J gave up 4 bases; unmatched junction bases: 11. Germline V gene lookup returns CDR1 MDHEN and CDR2 SYDVKM. This CDR3 has 14 residues. The CDR3 DNA is TGTGCCGGGACAGACCGGGGGAGGGGAAACACCATATATTTT. It yields the protein CAGTDRGRGNTIYF.